The 26 T cell receptor beta chains presented below share a single source sample, sequenced in a study of human T cells and chemical hapten exposure. Time point defined: patch test 2, 6 weeks after DPC sensitization. Stated treatment: therapeutic diphenylcyclopropenone sensitization with weekly scalp DPC. TCRdb redid the calling of the RACE reads with MiXCR, one entry per CDR3 protein. The sample yields approximately 350,000 distinct CDR3 sequences, about 6.9% seen once. This specimen was whole blood, taken in connection with sensitization to the hapten diphenylcyclopropenone (DPC). These receptor sequences come from a young woman with alopecia areata. Some clones in this sample may be carry-over from other donors' samples.

The rearrangement joins TRBV6-2 or TRBV6-3 to TRBJ2-1, with 9 bases that match TRBD1. CDR1 is MNHEY, CDR2 SVGEGT, per germline. With 6 bases clipped from V and 10 bases from J, the junction kept 4 bases outside the gene matches. The length of the CDR3 is 12 residues. The CDR3 sequence is CASSRQGGEQFF. For the CDR3, the DNA is TGTGCCAGCAGCCGACAGGGGGGAGAGCAGTTCTTC.

At least ten counts were recorded for this clonotype. The chain combines TRBV7-6 with TRBJ2-5, with D unresolved. Germline CDR1 reads SGHVS; CDR2 reads FNYEAQ. V lost 5 bases and J 3 bases, leaving 10 bases between the germline ends. The CDR3 covers 13 residues. In DNA, the CDR3 is TGTGCCAGCAGCACCCGAGAGGAAGAGACCCAGTACTTC. It encodes CASSTREEETQYF.

This clonotype was counted only a few times. The V gene is TRBV7-2, the J gene TRBJ2-5; weak D call: TRBD2 (7 bases). The V end lost 4 bases, the J end lost 6 bases, and 12 bases lay between the germline ends. Germline CDR1 is SGHTA and CDR2 is FQGNSA. This CDR3 is 13 amino acids long. The DNA of the CDR3 is TGTGCCAGCAGCTCGGGGGGCTATAAGACCCAGTACTTC. Translating gives CASSSGGYKTQYF.

The table lists this clonotype with a few counts. This chain connects TRBV7-2 to TRBJ1-6, with 7 bases fitting TRBD1. The ends lost 6 bases at V and 6 bases at J; junction bases unmatched: 11. CDR3 length equals 16 residues. Looked up from germline, CDR1 is SGHTA and CDR2 is FQGNSA. CDR3 loop: CASRLQGTNSNSPLHF. The CDR3 DNA reads as TGTGCCAGCAGGTTACAGGGGACTAACAGTAATTCACCCCTCCACTTT.

The sample holds one count of this clonotype. J is TRBJ2-7 and V is TRBV20-1; 8 bases map to TRBD1. V was clipped by 5 bases and J by 3 bases; unmatched bases: 9. CDR1 and CDR2 (germline): DFQATT, SNEGSKA (reference sequence). This CDR3 spans 14 amino acids. The CDR3 sequence is CSADSDRDNYEQYF. The CDR3 DNA is TGCAGTGCTGATTCGGACAGGGACAACTACGAGCAGTACTTC.

This clonotype has more than one count but fewer than ten. Being one base from a much bigger clone, this may be a read error. The V call is TRBV3-1, the J call TRBJ1-1, with a tentative D call TRBD1 (5 bases). This CDR3 is 16 amino acids long. The germline CDR1 and CDR2 sequences are LGHDT and YNNKEL (reference sequence). The DNA for the CDR3 is TGTGCCAGCGGCCAAGATCTAGGGCCGGGGGACACTGAAGCTTTCTTT. The encoded protein is CASGQDLGPGDTEAFF.

The rearrangement joins TRBV29-1 to TRBJ1-2; the match to TRBD1 covers 7 bases. V lost 6 bases, J lost 3 bases, and 16 bases stayed unmatched. Germline V gives CDR1 SQVTM, CDR2 ANQGSEA. The CDR3 loop spans 16 amino acids. Here the CDR3 DNA reads TGCAGCGTGGGGACGGACAGGAGGTTACAAGACTATGGCTACACCTTC. This encodes CSVGTDRRLQDYGYTF.

This clonotype was detected a few times. The rearrangement uses TRBV5-1 and TRBJ2-3; D gene uncertain. The germline V gene encodes CDR1 SGHRS and CDR2 YFSETQ. Trimming took off 2 bases at V and 2 bases at J, with 9 bases between the two ends. This CDR3 is built from 14 residues. CDR3 bases: TGCGCCAGCAGCTTAGAAAAGGCCACAGATACGCAGTATTTT. It yields the protein CASSLEKATDTQYF.

V usage is TRBV2 and J usage is TRBJ2-1; D is perhaps TRBD2 (6 bases). The CDR3 extends over 14 amino acids. V dropped 5 bases and J dropped 10 bases, with 18 bases sitting between them. Germline CDR1 is SNHLY and CDR2 is FYNNEI. The CDR3 sequence: CASSRDSRALEQFF. In DNA form, the CDR3 reads TGTGCCAGCAGTCGGGACTCCCGGGCACTAGAGCAGTTCTTC. The whole variable domain, filled in from reference TRBV2 and TRBJ2-1, reads EPEVTQTPSHQVTQMGQEVILRCVPISNHLYFYWYRQILGQKVEFLVSFYNNEISEKSEIFDDQFSVERPDGSNFTLKIRSTKLEDSAMYFCASSRDSRALEQFFGPGTRLTVL.

This rearrangement joins TRBV11-2 to TRBJ2-5; 8 bases map to TRBD2. Germline values: CDR1 SGHAT, CDR2 FQNNGV. V lost 0 bases, J lost 0 bases, and 6 bases stayed unmatched. The CDR3 covers 17 residues. The CDR3 nucleotides are TGTGCCAGCAGCTTAGAGGGGCGGGGGGAATACCAAGAGACCCAGTACTTC. It yields the protein CASSLEGRGEYQETQYF.

The rearrangement uses TRBV10-3 and TRBJ1-6; 7 nucleotides agree with TRBD1. The CDR3 runs to 16 residues. The V segment lost 10 bases and the J segment 7 bases; nucleotides outside the gene matches: 16. The germline V gene encodes CDR1 ENHRY and CDR2 SYGVKD. This chain's CDR3 is CATRQPTGEVNSPLHF. DNA of the CDR3: TGTGCCACACGCCAACCTACAGGGGAGGTGAATTCACCCCTCCACTTT.

This clonotype was picked up many times. V and J are TRBV2 and TRBJ1-4; unclear D gene. The CDR3 is 11 amino acids. The V end lost 3 bases, the J end lost 4 bases, and 0 bases lay between the germline ends. Germline V CDR1 and CDR2: SNHLY, FYNNEI. CDR3 loop: CASSDNEKLFF. CDR3 nucleotide sequence: TGTGCCAGCAGTGATAATGAAAAACTGTTTTTT.

The V gene is TRBV2, the J gene TRBJ1-5; TRBD1 matches 7 bases. The CDR3 loop spans 13 amino acids. V was pared by 11 bases and J by 5 bases, with 9 bases of the junction left unmatched. The germline CDR1 and CDR2 sequences are SNHLY and FYNNEI. The CDR3 spells CADGQDRDQPQHF. The CDR3 DNA reads TGTGCCGACGGACAGGATCGGGATCAGCCCCAGCATTTT.

This clonotype has a count of ten or more. This chain uses TRBV29-1 with TRBJ1-1; a weak D match, TRBD1 (5 bases). CDR3 size: 13 residues. Per germline, CDR1 SQVTM and CDR2 ANQGSEA. The V end lost 4 bases, the J end lost 1 base, and 10 bases lay between the germline ends. CDR3 nucleotides: TGCAGCGTTGGGGAACAGGAGAACACTGAAGCTTTCTTT. Translating it yields CSVGEQENTEAFF.

CDR3 in DNA: TGCGCCAGCAGCCTGATTAGGGACGCCTATGGCTACACCTTC. Its translation: CASSLIRDAYGYTF. The V call is TRBV5-1, the J call TRBJ1-2, with a possible D match to TRBD1 (5 bases). The CDR3 covers 14 residues. Germline lookup yields CDR1 SGHRS and CDR2 YFSETQ. The V gene lost 4 bases and the J gene lost 4 bases, with 14 bases spanning the gap.

This clonotype showed up many times. The rearrangement joins TRBV29-1 to TRBJ2-7; 7 bases align to TRBD1. V trimming: 7 bases; J trimming: 0 bases; junction bases outside the gene matches: 6. The CDR3 covers 13 residues. Germline CDR1 is SQVTM and CDR2 is ANQGSEA. The CDR3 bases are TGCAGCGCCAAGACAGGGTACTCCTACGAGCAGTACTTC. Protein sequence: CSAKTGYSYEQYF.

This clonotype occurred many times. This sequence joins TRBV7-2 and TRBJ2-4, with 8 bases lining up with TRBD2. The CDR3 has 14 residues. Trimming at V came to 0 bases and at J to 8 bases, leaving 3 bases not matched to a gene. Germline CDR1 is SGHTA and CDR2 is FQGNSA. The CDR3 DNA is TGTGCCAGCAGCTTAGCCGGGGGGGCGTACATTCAGTACTTC. This sequence encodes CASSLAGGAYIQYF.

The chain employs TRBV10-3 and TRBJ1-3; TRBD1 matches 9 bases. This CDR3 has 15 residues. From germline, CDR1 is ENHRY and CDR2 SYGVKD. V shed 6 bases, J shed 3 bases, and the junction held 6 bases outside the gene matches. The CDR3 protein is CAIRNWDRVGNTIYF. The CDR3 nucleotides are TGTGCCATCAGGAACTGGGACAGGGTTGGAAACACCATATATTTT.

The CDR3 spells CASSFLTADTDTQYF. Written as DNA, the CDR3 is TGCGCCAGCAGCTTCCTAACTGCTGACACAGATACGCAGTATTTT. The chain joins TRBV5-1 to TRBJ2-3; D unresolved. Germline V gene sequence: CDR1 SGHRS, CDR2 YFSETQ. V was shortened by 2 bases and J by 2 bases, with 12 bases between the two germline ends. The CDR3 covers 15 residues.

This clonotype turned up a few times. The rearrangement joins TRBV6-5 to TRBJ2-1, with 10 positions matching TRBD2. V was clipped by 0 bases and J by 10 bases; unmatched bases: 6. CDR3 length: 15 residues. Germline values: CDR1 MNHEY, CDR2 SVGAGI. The DNA of the CDR3 is TGTGCCAGCAGTTACTCGGCTAGCGGGGGTAGGGAGCAGTTCTTC. Amino acids: CASSYSASGGREQFF.

Only one count was recorded for this clonotype. A much larger clone is a single base away; this may be a read error. The chain employs TRBV29-1 and TRBJ1-4, with TRBD1 identical over 9 bases. The CDR3 is 12 residues long. CDR1 and CDR2 from the germline V gene are SQVTM and ANQGSEA. The CDR3 sequence is CSAGQGEEKMFF. In DNA form, the CDR3 reads TGCAGCGCGGGACAGGGAGAGGAAAAAATGTTTTTT.

CDR3 coding DNA: TGTGCCAGCAGCTCCGGCGACCGCGCCAATCAGCCCCAGCATTTT. Translating it yields CASSSGDRANQPQHF. The chain combines TRBV7-9 with TRBJ1-5; no firm D call. CDR1 and CDR2 (germline): SEHNR, FQNEAQ (reference sequence). The V end lost 4 bases, the J end lost 3 bases, and 13 bases lay between the germline ends. The CDR3 has 15 residues. Filled out from reference TRBV7-9 and TRBJ1-5, the complete variable domain reads DTGVSQNPRHKITKRGQNVTFRCDPISEHNRLYWYRQTLGQGPEFLTYFQNEAQLEKSRLLSDRFSAERPKGSFSTLEIQRTEQGDSAMYLCASSSGDRANQPQHFGDGTRLSIL.

This clonotype showed up many times. This chain joins TRBV4-3 and TRBJ2-7; the D call may be TRBD1 or TRBD2 (6 bases each). The CDR3 has 15 amino acids. Deletions cut 0 bases from V and 2 bases from J, with 11 bases between. Germline V gene sequence: CDR1 LGHNA, CDR2 YSLEER. The CDR3 DNA is TGCGCCAGCAGCCAAGAATCCGGGGGCGCCTACGAGCAGTACTTC. Translation gives CASSQESGGAYEQYF.

The chain combines TRBV5-6 with TRBJ2-1, with 7 bases lining up with TRBD1. CDR3 length equals 12 residues. The V and J ends lost 4 bases and 10 bases, in that order; junction bases with no gene match: 5. In germline, CDR1 is SGHDT, CDR2 YYEEEE. CDR3 residues: CASSPQGTEQFF. The CDR3 DNA follows: TGTGCCAGCAGCCCACAGGGGACCGAGCAGTTCTTC.

This clonotype was picked up many times. The V call is TRBV4-2, the J call TRBJ2-6, with D perhaps TRBD1 (6 bases). V was shortened by 8 bases and J by 0 bases, with 11 bases between the two germline ends. The germline V gene has CDR1 LGHNA and CDR2 YNFKEQ. The CDR3 runs to 15 residues. CDR3 protein: CASGRGLSGANVLTF. As DNA, the CDR3 is TGTGCCAGCGGCAGGGGCCTCTCTGGGGCCAACGTCCTGACTTTC.

The rearrangement links TRBV9 to TRBJ2-2; D not certain. The V gene lost 5 bases and the J gene lost 4 bases, with 18 bases spanning the gap. The CDR3 contains 16 residues. The germline V gene has CDR1 SGDLS and CDR2 YYNGEE. CDR3 loop: CASRVAGSASTGELFF. The CDR3 DNA sequence: TGTGCCAGCAGGGTGGCAGGATCGGCGTCCACCGGGGAGCTGTTTTTT.